The rows below give T cell receptor beta chains drawn from one sample of a study of blood T cell repertoires in COVID-19. Profiled with immunoSEQ multiplex PCR; TCRdb holds only in-frame clones, not every one. The sample comprises approximately 110,000 clones, 85% of which are singletons, and around 3% rests with the top ten. The specimen sequenced was peripheral blood. These receptors came from a woman aged 80 or older with COVID-19, enrolled during active disease. The CDR3 runs from the conserved cysteine through the conserved F or W. Fields, in order: V gene, clone size, D gene, J gene, CDR3 DNA, CDR3 protein. A D gene is named only where the DNA matches it firmly. Some rows have no size entry. The others give once, few or many, or a class for an expanded clone.

V gene: TRBV6-5
clone size: NA
D gene: TRBD1
J gene: TRBJ1-5
CDR3 DNA: TGTGCCGGATCGGGACAGGAGGTTAGCAATCAGCCCCAGCATTTT
CDR3 protein: CAGSGQEVSNQPQHF

V gene: TRBV5-4
clone size: NA
D gene: NA
J gene: TRBJ1-1
CDR3 DNA: TGTGCCAGCAGCTTGCCAGGGCCGAACACTGAAGCTTTCTTT
CDR3 protein: CASSLPGPNTEAFF

V gene: TRBV5-5
clone size: NA
D gene: NA
J gene: TRBJ2-7
CDR3 DNA: TGTGCCAGCAGCTTGGTGTACGGGACCTACGAGCAGTACTTC
CDR3 protein: CASSLVYGTYEQYF

V gene: TRBV29-1
clone size: NA
D gene: TRBD1
J gene: TRBJ1-2
CDR3 DNA: TGCAGCGTTTCCCCGGGGACAGGATTAGGAGGCTACACCTTC
CDR3 protein: CSVSPGTGLGGYTF

V gene: TRBV19
clone size: NA
D gene: TRBD1
J gene: TRBJ1-1
CDR3 DNA: TGTGCCAGTAAGCCTCAGGGGGCGGGGGCTGAAGCTTTCTTT
CDR3 protein: CASKPQGAGAEAFF

V gene: TRBV6-5
clone size: once
D gene: NA
J gene: TRBJ1-5
CDR3 DNA: TGTGCCAGCAGCTCCGAGTGGGGGCGAAGTCAGCCCCAGCATTTT
CDR3 protein: CASSSEWGRSQPQHF

V gene: TRBV2
clone size: NA
D gene: TRBD1
J gene: TRBJ1-5
CDR3 DNA: TGTGCCAGCAGACCAGAAGGGGGCAGTCGTCGTTACCTTAATCAGCCCCAGCATTTT
CDR3 protein: CASRPEGGSRRYLNQPQHF

V gene: TRBV11-2
clone size: NA
D gene: NA
J gene: TRBJ2-7
CDR3 DNA: TGTGCCAGCAGCTTAGGACGACTCACCTACGAGCAGTACTTC
CDR3 protein: CASSLGRLTYEQYF

V gene: TRBV13
clone size: NA
D gene: NA
J gene: TRBJ1-6
CDR3 DNA: TGTGCCAGCAGCTCCGGGCCCGCGGGGAATTCACCCCTCCACTTT
CDR3 protein: CASSSGPAGNSPLHF

V gene: TRBV5-4
clone size: once
D gene: TRBD2
J gene: TRBJ2-2
CDR3 DNA: TGTGCCAGCAGACTAGCGGGAGGCCCCACCGGGGAGCTGTTTTTT
CDR3 protein: CASRLAGGPTGELFF

V gene: TRBV18
clone size: NA
D gene: NA
J gene: TRBJ2-2
CDR3 DNA: TGTGCCAGCTCACCATTGGACACATCCCTCTTCGAAGGTTCCGGGGAGCTGTTTTTT
CDR3 protein: CASSPLDTSLFEGSGELFF

V gene: TRBV6-2/TRBV6-3
clone size: few
D gene: NA
J gene: TRBJ1-4
CDR3 DNA: TGTGCCAGCAGTTACCGCGCTCCCGACGGGGAAAAACTGTTTTTT
CDR3 protein: CASSYRAPDGEKLFF

V gene: TRBV29-1
clone size: few
D gene: TRBD1
J gene: TRBJ1-1
CDR3 DNA: TGCAGCATAAAGAGGACAGGAAGGGACACTGAAGCTTTCTTT
CDR3 protein: CSIKRTGRDTEAFF

V gene: TRBV7-9
clone size: NA
D gene: NA
J gene: TRBJ1-2
CDR3 DNA: TGTGCCAGCAGCTTAGATGGCGGAAACTATGGCTACACCTTC
CDR3 protein: CASSLDGGNYGYTF

V gene: TRBV27
clone size: NA
D gene: NA
J gene: TRBJ2-7
CDR3 DNA: TGTGCCAGCAGTTTATCCTCAGGGATGGCTTCCTACGAGCAGTACTTC
CDR3 protein: CASSLSSGMASYEQYF

V gene: TRBV18
clone size: NA
D gene: NA
J gene: TRBJ2-5
CDR3 DNA: TGTGCCAGCTCACCAAATAGTCAAGAGACCCAGTACTTC
CDR3 protein: CASSPNSQETQYF

V gene: TRBV28
clone size: few
D gene: TRBD2
J gene: TRBJ2-1
CDR3 DNA: TGTGCCAGCATTCCCCGGGGGAGGGTGGAAAATGAGCAGTTCTTC
CDR3 protein: CASIPRGRVENEQFF

V gene: TRBV19
clone size: NA
D gene: NA
J gene: TRBJ1-1
CDR3 DNA: TGTGCCAGTAGTATACGGGGGGCAAAAAACACTGAAGCTTTCTTT
CDR3 protein: CASSIRGAKNTEAFF

V gene: TRBV5-4
clone size: NA
D gene: TRBD1
J gene: TRBJ1-2
CDR3 DNA: TGTGCCAGCAGCCATAGGGACAGGGGTGAGGGCTACACCTTC
CDR3 protein: CASSHRDRGEGYTF

V gene: TRBV29-1
clone size: NA
D gene: NA
J gene: TRBJ2-5
CDR3 DNA: TGCAGCGTTGACGAGAAGATCCAAGAGACCCAGTACTTC
CDR3 protein: CSVDEKIQETQYF

V gene: TRBV19
clone size: NA
D gene: NA
J gene: TRBJ1-2
CDR3 DNA: TGTGCCAGTACCTCCCATGGGCAGGATTATGGCTACACCTTC
CDR3 protein: CASTSHGQDYGYTF

V gene: TRBV6-4
clone size: NA
D gene: NA
J gene: TRBJ1-5
CDR3 DNA: TGTGCCAGCAGTGTCGAGTGGGCAGGGAATCAGCCCCAGCATTTT
CDR3 protein: CASSVEWAGNQPQHF

V gene: TRBV28
clone size: NA
D gene: NA
J gene: TRBJ1-5
CDR3 DNA: TGTGCCAGCAGTTACGGGGATCAGCCCCAGCATTTT
CDR3 protein: CASSYGDQPQHF

V gene: TRBV6-2/TRBV6-3
clone size: NA
D gene: TRBD2
J gene: TRBJ2-5
CDR3 DNA: TGTGCCAGCAGTTACTCTACTAGCGGGAGAAGGGGCGAGACCCAGTACTTC
CDR3 protein: CASSYSTSGRRGETQYF

V gene: TRBV4-3
clone size: NA
D gene: TRBD2
J gene: TRBJ2-2
CDR3 DNA: TGCGCCAGCAGCCAAGATTTACTAGCGGGAGGGGTCGGGGAGCTGTTTTTT
CDR3 protein: CASSQDLLAGGVGELFF

V gene: TRBV7-2
clone size: NA
D gene: TRBD1
J gene: TRBJ2-1
CDR3 DNA: TGTGCCAGCAGCGTGGACAGGGTACGGGAGCAGTTCTTC
CDR3 protein: CASSVDRVREQFF

V gene: TRBV7-2
clone size: NA
D gene: NA
J gene: TRBJ2-4
CDR3 DNA: TGTGCCAGCAGCCCCGGAGGGTTAGCCAAAAACATTCAGTACTTC
CDR3 protein: CASSPGGLAKNIQYF

V gene: TRBV11-3
clone size: NA
D gene: NA
J gene: TRBJ2-3
CDR3 DNA: TGTGCCAGCAGCTTAAGGGGCCACTCCACAGATACGCAGTATTTT
CDR3 protein: CASSLRGHSTDTQYF

V gene: TRBV19
clone size: NA
D gene: NA
J gene: TRBJ2-6
CDR3 DNA: TGTGCCAGTAGTGAGGGTCTGGCGGCCAACGTCCTGACTTTC
CDR3 protein: CASSEGLAANVLTF

V gene: TRBV2
clone size: NA
D gene: NA
J gene: TRBJ1-2
CDR3 DNA: TGTGCCAGCAGTGACGAGGGCCTAAACTATGGCTACACCTTC
CDR3 protein: CASSDEGLNYGYTF

V gene: TRBV6-5
clone size: NA
D gene: TRBD1
J gene: TRBJ1-5
CDR3 DNA: TGTGCCAGCAGCCGGGGACAGCTAAATCAGCCCCAGCATTTT
CDR3 protein: CASSRGQLNQPQHF

V gene: TRBV28
clone size: NA
D gene: NA
J gene: TRBJ2-3
CDR3 DNA: TGTGCCAGCAGTTTAGGACAACCAAGCACAGATACGCAGTATTTT
CDR3 protein: CASSLGQPSTDTQYF

V gene: TRBV4-2
clone size: NA
D gene: NA
J gene: TRBJ2-1
CDR3 DNA: TGTGCCAGCAGCCGAGGTCCTGAGCAGTTCTTC
CDR3 protein: CASSRGPEQFF

V gene: TRBV7-2
clone size: NA
D gene: NA
J gene: TRBJ2-2
CDR3 DNA: TGTGCCAGCAGTTGGAGCGATGCCGGGGAGCTGTTTTTT
CDR3 protein: CASSWSDAGELFF

V gene: TRBV28
clone size: NA
D gene: NA
J gene: TRBJ1-5
CDR3 DNA: TGTGCCAGCAGTCCTCCGAGGGTCTTAGTGAATCAGCCCCAGCATTTT
CDR3 protein: CASSPPRVLVNQPQHF

V gene: TRBV6-6
clone size: NA
D gene: NA
J gene: TRBJ1-5
CDR3 DNA: TGTGCCAGCAGTCGATCCGGGGGGCCGACAAGCCCCAGTCAGCCCCAGCATTTT
CDR3 protein: CASSRSGGPTSPSQPQHF

V gene: TRBV7-9
clone size: NA
D gene: TRBD1
J gene: TRBJ2-7
CDR3 DNA: TGTGCCAGCAGCTTAGCGGGGACAGGGGCGGGCGAGCAGTACTTC
CDR3 protein: CASSLAGTGAGEQYF

V gene: TRBV6-2/TRBV6-3
clone size: NA
D gene: TRBD1
J gene: TRBJ2-3
CDR3 DNA: TGTGCCAGCAGTTACCGCCAGGGGGCTTTGACAGATACGCAGTATTTT
CDR3 protein: CASSYRQGALTDTQYF

V gene: TRBV11-2
clone size: once
D gene: TRBD2
J gene: TRBJ2-1
CDR3 DNA: TGTGCCAGCAGCGAGCGGGAGGGCCGGGGGAATGAGCAGTTCTTC
CDR3 protein: CASSEREGRGNEQFF

V gene: TRBV15
clone size: NA
D gene: TRBD1
J gene: TRBJ1-5
CDR3 DNA: TGTGCCACCCAGGACAGGGTGTATCAGCCCCAGCATTTT
CDR3 protein: CATQDRVYQPQHF

V gene: TRBV11-2
clone size: NA
D gene: NA
J gene: TRBJ1-3
CDR3 DNA: TGTGCCAGCAGCTTAATGTCCGGGAACGGAAACACCATATATTTT
CDR3 protein: CASSLMSGNGNTIYF

V gene: TRBV9
clone size: NA
D gene: NA
J gene: TRBJ1-2
CDR3 DNA: TGTGCCAGCAGCGTAGAGGTAGGGGGTTACGGCTATGGCTACACCTTC
CDR3 protein: CASSVEVGGYGYGYTF

V gene: TRBV19
clone size: NA
D gene: NA
J gene: TRBJ1-5
CDR3 DNA: TGTGCCAGTGGGCCAGGGCTTCAGCCCCAGCATTTT
CDR3 protein: CASGPGLQPQHF

V gene: TRBV2
clone size: NA
D gene: NA
J gene: TRBJ2-1
CDR3 DNA: TGTGCCAGCAGTGAAGCCCATTGGCTAGGTTCCTACAATGAGCAGTTCTTC
CDR3 protein: CASSEAHWLGSYNEQFF

V gene: TRBV18
clone size: NA
D gene: TRBD1
J gene: TRBJ1-2
CDR3 DNA: TGTGCCAGCTCACCGATTCAGGGGGGTAACTATGGCTACACCTTC
CDR3 protein: CASSPIQGGNYGYTF

V gene: TRBV20-1
clone size: NA
D gene: TRBD2
J gene: TRBJ2-2
CDR3 DNA: TGCAGTGCTAGTAGAGGGGGAGCGGGAGCGGCCGGGGAGCTGTTTTTT
CDR3 protein: CSASRGGAGAAGELFF

V gene: TRBV7-2
clone size: NA
D gene: NA
J gene: TRBJ1-4
CDR3 DNA: TGTGCCAGCAGCTTAGCGGGAGGGGCAACAACTAATGAAAAACTGTTTTTT
CDR3 protein: CASSLAGGATTNEKLFF

V gene: TRBV5-1
clone size: once
D gene: NA
J gene: TRBJ2-7
CDR3 DNA: TGCGCCAGCAGCTTGGCAGGGATCAGGTCCTACGAGCAGTACTTC
CDR3 protein: CASSLAGIRSYEQYF

V gene: TRBV5-1
clone size: once
D gene: NA
J gene: TRBJ2-6
CDR3 DNA: TGCGCCAGCAGCAATAGACAGAGTGGGGCCAACGTCCTGACTTTC
CDR3 protein: CASSNRQSGANVLTF

V gene: TRBV19
clone size: NA
D gene: TRBD1
J gene: TRBJ2-1
CDR3 DNA: TGTGCCAGTAGTACCAGACAGGGGGGGCAGTTCTTC
CDR3 protein: CASSTRQGGQFF

V gene: TRBV6-5
clone size: NA
D gene: TRBD2
J gene: TRBJ2-7
CDR3 DNA: TGTGCCAGCAGTAGCGGGAGGGCCTACGAGCAGTACTTC
CDR3 protein: CASSSGRAYEQYF

V gene: TRBV5-1
clone size: NA
D gene: TRBD2
J gene: TRBJ2-3
CDR3 DNA: TGCGCCAGCAGCTTGGCTCTAGCGGGGAGCAGCACAGATACGCAGTATTTT
CDR3 protein: CASSLALAGSSTDTQYF

V gene: TRBV19
clone size: NA
D gene: NA
J gene: TRBJ2-3
CDR3 DNA: TGTGCCAGTAGTCCTAGGGGGGGCACCGCCACAGATACGCAGTATTTT
CDR3 protein: CASSPRGGTATDTQYF

V gene: TRBV18
clone size: NA
D gene: TRBD1
J gene: TRBJ2-7
CDR3 DNA: TGTGCCAGCTCGACAGGGTCCTACGAGCAGTACTTC
CDR3 protein: CASSTGSYEQYF

V gene: TRBV30
clone size: NA
D gene: TRBD1
J gene: TRBJ1-2
CDR3 DNA: TGTGCCTGGAGTGACCCATCCATCCGGGACAGGGACTATGGCTACACCTTC
CDR3 protein: CAWSDPSIRDRDYGYTF

V gene: TRBV5-6
clone size: NA
D gene: TRBD1
J gene: TRBJ1-4
CDR3 DNA: TGTGCCAGCAGCCCGAGGACAGGGGTCCCGGAAAAACTGTTTTTT
CDR3 protein: CASSPRTGVPEKLFF

V gene: TRBV11-1
clone size: NA
D gene: TRBD1
J gene: TRBJ1-2
CDR3 DNA: TGTGCCAGCAGCCTGGACAGGAACTATGGCTACACCTTC
CDR3 protein: CASSLDRNYGYTF

V gene: TRBV12-2
clone size: NA
D gene: NA
J gene: TRBJ2-5
CDR3 DNA: TGTGCAAGTCGCTTCTTGATACCGGGACTAGCGGGTAGCCCGAAAAAGGGGACCCAGTACTTC
CDR3 protein: CASRFLIPGLAGSPKKGTQYF

V gene: TRBV28
clone size: NA
D gene: NA
J gene: TRBJ1-2
CDR3 DNA: TGTGCCAGCAGGCCCCCCAGGGGAAATGGCTACACCTTC
CDR3 protein: CASRPPRGNGYTF

V gene: TRBV19
clone size: NA
D gene: NA
J gene: TRBJ2-2
CDR3 DNA: TGTGCCAGCGAACTGAACACCGGGGAGCTGTTTTTT
CDR3 protein: CASELNTGELFF